A selection of T cell receptor beta chains follows, all from one sample in a study of blood T cell repertoires in COVID-19. Sequenced by immunoSEQ multiplex PCR; TCRdb stores in-frame clones only, minus some. Of about 240,000 clones in the sample, approximately 80% were seen once. The sequenced sample consisted of peripheral blood. The receptors derive from a woman younger than 30 with acute or convalescent COVID-19. Each CDR3 is given with its conserved first and last residue. The D gene is left open where the match is weak. The size entry is marked missing in some rows and otherwise reads once, few, many or a size class.

13	TRBJ2-1	once	-	TRBV28	CASSPIGLGRQFF	TGTGCCAGCAGTCCCATCGGTCTAGGGAGGCAGTTCTTC
15	TRBJ2-3	-	TRBD1	TRBV5-1	CASSRDSSSTDTQYF	TGCGCCAGCAGCAGGGACAGCTCTAGCACAGATACGCAGTATTTT
15	TRBJ2-3	-	TRBD2	TRBV29-1	CSAILSGRTPDTQYF	TGCAGCGCCATACTTAGCGGGAGGACCCCAGATACGCAGTATTTT
15	TRBJ1-1	-	TRBD1	TRBV6-5	CASSYINRGRTEAFF	TGTGCCAGCAGTTACATAAACAGGGGGCGCACTGAAGCTTTCTTT
15	TRBJ2-2	-	-	TRBV6-1	CASTPGQSNTGELFF	TGTGCCAGCACCCCGGGACAATCAAACACCGGGGAGCTGTTTTTT
15	TRBJ2-3	-	-	TRBV9	CASSVGNYYTDTQYF	TGTGCCAGCAGCGTAGGTAACTACTACACAGATACGCAGTATTTT
12	TRBJ1-6	-	-	TRBV27	CASSLRGSPLHF	TGTGCCAGCAGTTTAAGGGGTTCACCCCTCCACTTT
14	TRBJ2-7	-	TRBD2	TRBV25-1	CASSSLAGSSEQYF	TGTGCCAGCAGTTCACTAGCGGGATCAAGCGAGCAGTACTTC
13	TRBJ1-5	few	-	TRBV2	CASTSGENQPQHF	TGTGCCAGCACTTCAGGGGAAAATCAGCCCCAGCATTTT
15	TRBJ1-1	-	-	TRBV27	CASSLRAGQPTEAFF	TGTGCCAGCAGTTTAAGGGCTGGACAGCCCACTGAAGCTTTCTTT
14	TRBJ2-1	-	-	TRBV28	CASSLFPGYNEQFF	TGTGCCAGCAGTTTATTTCCAGGGTACAATGAGCAGTTCTTC
15	TRBJ2-5	-	-	TRBV18	CASSPWAGSQETQYF	TGTGCCAGCTCACCATGGGCGGGAAGCCAAGAGACCCAGTACTTC
14	TRBJ1-4	-	TRBD1	TRBV10-3	CAIGTQGADEKLFF	TGTGCCATCGGGACCCAGGGGGCAGACGAAAAACTGTTTTTT
19	TRBJ2-7	-	TRBD1	TRBV7-6	CASSLGPLKQGADYNEQYF	TGTGCCAGCAGCTTAGGTCCCTTGAAGCAGGGGGCGGATTACAACGAGCAGTACTTC
15	TRBJ1-5	-	-	TRBV7-2	CASSPDSWRNQPQHF	TGTGCCAGCAGCCCGGACAGTTGGCGCAATCAGCCCCAGCATTTT
16	TRBJ2-7	-	-	TRBV9	CASSVAAAVGSYEQYF	TGTGCCAGCAGCGTAGCTGCAGCGGTGGGCTCCTACGAGCAGTACTTC
16	TRBJ1-2	-	TRBD1	TRBV7-9	CASSLALQGSSSGYTF	TGTGCCAGCAGCTTAGCGCTACAGGGGAGTAGTTCTGGCTACACCTTC
15	TRBJ2-7	-	-	TRBV6-5	CASSTGTLYYQEQYF	TGTGCCAGCAGTACCGGGACACTGTACTATCAGGAGCAGTACTTC
17	TRBJ2-3	-	-	TRBV7-9	CASSSLGGSGVSDTQYF	TGTGCCAGCAGCTCACTTGGTGGGTCAGGGGTTTCGGATACGCAGTATTTT
14	TRBJ2-1	-	-	TRBV9	CASSFWDSKNEQFF	TGTGCCAGCAGCTTCTGGGACTCCAAAAATGAGCAGTTCTTC
17	TRBJ1-6	-	TRBD1	TRBV11-2	CASSLGDRGLGNSPLHF	TGTGCCAGCAGCTTAGGCGACAGGGGGCTAGGCAATTCACCCCTCCACTTT
18	TRBJ2-2	-	-	TRBV4-3	CASSQDSTGTSYTGELFF	TGCGCCAGCAGCCAAGATTCAACGGGAACAAGTTACACCGGGGAGCTGTTTTTT
16	TRBJ2-1	-	TRBD2	TRBV27	CASSLTSGLTIVYKFF	TGTGCCAGCAGTTTAACTAGCGGCCTTACCATAGTATATAAGTTCTTC
13	TRBJ2-7	-	-	TRBV5-5	CASSVDYAYEQYF	TGTGCCAGCAGCGTGGACTACGCCTACGAGCAGTACTTC
12	TRBJ1-3	few	-	TRBV6-6	CASSYERSTIYF	TGTGCCAGCAGTTACGAGCGGTCCACCATATATTTT
16	TRBJ2-3	few	-	TRBV4-3	CASSHGQRSTADTQYF	TGCGCCAGCAGCCACGGTCAGAGGAGCACGGCAGATACGCAGTATTTT
12	TRBJ1-2	-	TRBD1	TRBV11-1	CASSLTGSGYTF	TGTGCCAGCAGCCTGACAGGGTCTGGCTACACCTTC
15	TRBJ1-2	-	-	TRBV6-5	CASSYNGGPGYGYTF	TGTGCCAGCAGTTACAATGGGGGCCCAGGCTATGGCTACACCTTC
14	TRBJ1-1	once	-	TRBV6-4	CASRALRVGTEAFF	TGTGCCAGCAGGGCCCTCAGGGTAGGCACTGAAGCTTTCTTT
14	TRBJ1-6	-	TRBD1	TRBV30	CACLRPGGRSPLHF	TGTGCCTGCCTACGTCCAGGGGGACGGTCACCCCTCCACTTT
15	TRBJ1-5	-	TRBD1	TRBV9	CASSSEGQRNQPQHF	TGTGCCAGCAGCTCGGAGGGACAGCGTAATCAGCCCCAGCATTTT
14	TRBJ2-7	-	-	TRBV6-2/TRBV6-3	CASSNHNRVQEQYF	TGTGCCAGCAGTAACCACAACAGGGTACAGGAGCAGTACTTC
16	TRBJ2-1	-	TRBD1	TRBV6-2/TRBV6-3	CASSSPGQGGLNEQFF	TGTGCCAGCAGTTCACCGGGACAGGGAGGATTAAATGAGCAGTTCTTC
15	TRBJ1-2	-	TRBD1	TRBV27	CASSAPGQGFYGYTF	TGTGCCAGCAGTGCGCCGGGACAGGGGTTTTATGGCTACACCTTC
15	TRBJ2-7	-	TRBD1	TRBV4-3	CASSQAGTGAYEQYF	TGCGCCAGCAGCCAAGCCGGGACAGGTGCCTACGAGCAGTACTTC
13	TRBJ2-1	-	-	TRBV7-3	CASSFGGVPEQFF	TGTGCCAGCAGCTTTGGAGGGGTTCCTGAGCAGTTCTTC
14	TRBJ1-1	few	-	TRBV6-5	CASRLQMMGTEAFF	TGTGCCAGCAGGCTACAGATGATGGGCACTGAAGCTTTCTTT
16	TRBJ1-2	-	-	TRBV18	CASSPTLEAANYGYTF	TGTGCCAGCTCACCCACTTTGGAGGCTGCTAACTATGGCTACACCTTC
14	TRBJ2-5	-	TRBD1	TRBV5-1	CASSFGTAQETQYF	TGCGCCAGCAGCTTTGGGACAGCCCAAGAGACCCAGTACTTC
13	TRBJ1-1	few	-	TRBV30	CAWSVLVNTEAFF	TGTGCCTGGAGTGTACTAGTGAACACTGAAGCTTTCTTT
17	TRBJ1-2	-	TRBD1	TRBV28	CASSLGQERRGIYGYTF	TGTGCCAGCAGCCTCGGACAGGAACGCCGGGGGATCTATGGCTACACCTTC
15	TRBJ2-5	-	-	TRBV5-1	CASMPLSPVEETQYF	TGCGCCAGCATGCCCTTGAGTCCGGTAGAAGAGACCCAGTACTTC